These 14 T cell receptor beta chains share one sample of origin, sequenced in a study of T cells after yellow fever vaccination. TCRdb itself ran the 5' RACE reads through MiXCR, one entry per CDR3 protein. Of 300,000 to 450,000 distinct CDR3 sequences detected, roughly 8.6% appear once; the ten largest clones hold about 16%. Sequences were derived from PBMCs, sampled roughly 46 days after the first yellow fever vaccination. These receptors originate from a man aged 18 to 35 who received the YFV17D yellow fever vaccine.

In its sample, this clonotype was seen a few times. This chain connects TRBV7-3 to TRBJ2-1; no clear D. V lost 0 bases and J lost 6, with 3 bases in between. CDR3 length equals 12 residues. Germline V gives CDR1 SGHTA, CDR2 FQGTGA. CDR3 region: CASSLTLNEQFF. The CDR3 nucleotides read TGTGCCAGCAGCTTAACCCTCAATGAGCAGTTCTTC.

The gene calls are TRBV15 and TRBJ1-2; D uncertain. V shed 2 bases and J shed 0 bases, with 10 bases lying between them. The CDR3 has 15 amino acids. The germline V gene encodes CDR1 LNHNV and CDR2 YYDKDF (reference sequence). The CDR3 here is CATSRYDISNYGYTF. For the CDR3, the DNA is TGTGCCACCAGCAGATATGACATCTCTAACTATGGCTACACCTTC. The variable domain in full, completed from reference TRBV15 and TRBJ1-2, reads DAMVIQNPRYQVTQFGKPVTLSCSQTLNHNVMYWYQQKSSQAPKLLFHYYDKDFNNEADTPDNFQSRRPNTSFCFLDIRSPGLGDTAMYLCATSRYDISNYGYTFGSGTRLTVV.

In this sample, this clonotype turned up many times. The rearrangement links TRBV5-1 to TRBJ1-2; possibly TRBD1 for D (6 bases). The CDR3 is 13 residues long. Trimming removed 0 bases from V and 3 bases from J, with 6 bases in between. Germline CDR1 reads SGHRS; CDR2 reads YFSETQ. This CDR3 reads CASSLGQDYGYTF. CDR3 bases: TGCGCCAGCAGCTTGGGACAGGACTATGGCTACACCTTC.

As DNA, the CDR3 is TGTGCCAGCGCGTTGGCGGGGTGCGGCTCCTACAATGAGCAGTTCTTC. Its translation: CASALAGCGSYNEQFF. The chain uses TRBV12-3 or TRBV12-4 and TRBJ2-1; TRBD2 is a possible D gene (6 bases). This CDR3 has 16 amino acids. The ends were cut back, 8 bases at V and 0 bases at J, with 17 bases in the middle.

This clonotype was found a few times. The CDR3 region is CSASFRGANNSPLHF. CDR3 in DNA: TGCAGTGCATCCTTTCGGGGGGCCAATAATTCACCCCTCCACTTT. The chain links TRBV20-1 to TRBJ1-6, with D tentatively TRBD1 (6 bases). CDR1 is DFQATT and CDR2 is SNEGSKA in the germline V gene (reference sequence). The CDR3 spans 15 residues. V was trimmed by 6 bases and J by 5 bases, leaving 17 bases between them.

This clonotype was counted only a few times. The chain couples TRBV7-3 to TRBJ2-7; no reliable D call. Per the germline V gene, CDR1 is SGHTA and CDR2 is FQGTGA. Trimming shortened V by 2 bases and J by 0 bases, and 5 bases separated the two germline ends. CDR3 length: 13 residues. This CDR3 reads CASSLDISYEQYF. CDR3 sequence (DNA): TGTGCCAGCAGCTTAGACATCTCCTACGAGCAGTACTTC.

This clonotype was observed at least ten times. The chain carries TRBV7-2 and TRBJ2-2, with D perhaps TRBD2 (6 bases). V lost 2 bases and J 1 base, leaving 11 bases between the germline ends. The V gene's germline CDR1 is SGHTA and CDR2 FQGNSA. The CDR3 extends over 16 amino acids. The CDR3 region has the DNA TGTGCCAGCAGCTTACAGTCCGGGGGGAACACCGGGGAGCTGTTTTTT. Its translation is CASSLQSGGNTGELFF.

The chain links TRBV5-1 to TRBJ2-3; unclear D gene. Germline V lookup: CDR1 SGHRS, CDR2 YFSETQ. V shed 6 bases and J shed 3 bases, with 17 bases lying between them. The CDR3 length is 15 residues. The CDR3 coding sequence is TGCGCCAGCACCCAATCAGGTTCCAGTACAGATACGCAGTATTTT. This gives the protein CASTQSGSSTDTQYF.

The chain combines TRBV20-1 with TRBJ2-1; D gene ambiguous. Germline CDR1 reads DFQATT; CDR2 reads SNEGSKA (reference sequence). The CDR3 spans 12 residues. Trimming pared 5 bases from V and 0 bases from J, leaving 5 bases between. Here the CDR3 DNA reads TGCAGTGCTCAGAGCTCCTACAATGAGCAGTTCTTC. It translates to CSAQSSYNEQFF.

The chain employs TRBV3-1 and TRBJ2-5; D remains ambiguous. Trimming cost V 3 bases and J 4 bases, with 3 bases left between them. Germline CDR1 and CDR2: LGHDT and YNNKEL (reference sequence). The CDR3 loop spans 11 amino acids. The CDR3 sequence: CASSQSETQYF. DNA of the CDR3: TGTGCCAGCAGCCAGTCAGAGACCCAGTACTTC.

This clonotype was observed many times. The genes are TRBV27 and TRBJ1-2, with 10 bases fitting TRBD1. This CDR3 is built from 14 residues. Germline trimming cut 3 bases from V and 6 bases from J; bases unmatched to any gene: 4. Germline V gives CDR1 MNHEY, CDR2 SMNVEV (reference sequence). CDR3 amino acids: CASSFGDRGHGYTF. The CDR3 coding sequence is TGTGCCAGCAGTTTTGGGGACAGGGGACATGGCTACACCTTC.

This chain links TRBV7-2 with TRBJ1-6; no clear D. Trimming stripped 1 base from V and 8 bases from J, with 6 bases between. The germline CDR1 and CDR2 sequences are SGHTA and FQGNSA. The CDR3 covers 13 residues. The CDR3 protein is CASSLDVYSPLHF. DNA for the CDR3: TGTGCCAGCAGCTTAGACGTGTATTCACCCCTCCACTTT.

This clonotype was observed a few times. CDR3 in amino acids: CASSSSDIRNQPQHF. CDR3 bases: TGTGCCAGCAGCTCGTCAGATATCCGCAATCAGCCCCAGCATTTT. This rearrangement joins TRBV7-9 to TRBJ1-5; D unclear. The V and J ends lost 4 bases and 2 bases respectively, with 12 bases between them. The CDR3 spans 15 residues. Germline V gene lookup returns CDR1 SEHNR and CDR2 FQNEAQ (reference sequence).

The rearrangement joins TRBV7-2 to TRBJ1-4; D call uncertain. The CDR3 consists of 16 residues. Germline CDR1 SGHTA, CDR2 FQGNSA. The V end lost 5 bases, the J end lost 0 bases, and 13 bases lay between the germline ends. CDR3 bases: TGTGCCAGCAGCCGAAGCAATATTGCAACTAATGAAAAACTGTTTTTT. Protein: CASSRSNIATNEKLFF.